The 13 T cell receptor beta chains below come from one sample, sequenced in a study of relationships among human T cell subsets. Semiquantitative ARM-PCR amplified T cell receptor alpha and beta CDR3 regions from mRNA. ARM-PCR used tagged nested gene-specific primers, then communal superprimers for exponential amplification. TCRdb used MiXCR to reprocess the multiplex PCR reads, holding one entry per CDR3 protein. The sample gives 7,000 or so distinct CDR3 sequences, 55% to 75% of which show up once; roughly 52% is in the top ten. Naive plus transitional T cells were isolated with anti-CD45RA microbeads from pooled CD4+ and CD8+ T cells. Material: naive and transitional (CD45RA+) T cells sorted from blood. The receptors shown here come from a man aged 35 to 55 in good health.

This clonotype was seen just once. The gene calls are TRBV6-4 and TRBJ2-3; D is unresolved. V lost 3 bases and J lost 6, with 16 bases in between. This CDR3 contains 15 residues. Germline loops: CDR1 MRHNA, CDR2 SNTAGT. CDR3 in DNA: TGTGCCAGCAGTGAAGGAGCGTCTGCCACGGATACGCAGTATTTT. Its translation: CASSEGASATDTQYF.

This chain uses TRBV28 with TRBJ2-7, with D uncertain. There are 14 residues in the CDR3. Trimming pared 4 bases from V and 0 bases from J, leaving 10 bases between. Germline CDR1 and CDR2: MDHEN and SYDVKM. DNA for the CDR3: TGTGCCAGCAGTTACACTGCCTTCTCCTACGAGCAGTACTTC. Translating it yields CASSYTAFSYEQYF.

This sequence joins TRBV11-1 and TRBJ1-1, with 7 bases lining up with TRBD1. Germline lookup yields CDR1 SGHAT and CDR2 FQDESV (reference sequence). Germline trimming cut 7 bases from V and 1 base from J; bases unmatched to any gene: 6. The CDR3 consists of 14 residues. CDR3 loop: CASTPGGANTEAFF. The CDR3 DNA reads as TGTGCCAGCACCCCAGGGGGAGCGAACACTGAAGCTTTCTTT.

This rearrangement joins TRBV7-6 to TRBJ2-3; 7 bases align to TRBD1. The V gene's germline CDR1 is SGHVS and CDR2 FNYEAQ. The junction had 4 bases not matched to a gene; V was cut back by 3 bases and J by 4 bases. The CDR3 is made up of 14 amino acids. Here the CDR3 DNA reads TGTGCCAGCAGCTTTCCCGGGACAGCAGATACGCAGTATTTT. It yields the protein CASSFPGTADTQYF.

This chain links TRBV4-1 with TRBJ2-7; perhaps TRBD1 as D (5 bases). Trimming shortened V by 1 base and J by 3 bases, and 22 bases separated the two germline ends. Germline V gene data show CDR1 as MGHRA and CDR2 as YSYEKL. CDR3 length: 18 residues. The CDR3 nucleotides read TGCGCCAGCAGCCAAGCCCCATTCCCCAGGGAATCAAGCTACGAGCAGTACTTC. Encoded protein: CASSQAPFPRESSYEQYF.

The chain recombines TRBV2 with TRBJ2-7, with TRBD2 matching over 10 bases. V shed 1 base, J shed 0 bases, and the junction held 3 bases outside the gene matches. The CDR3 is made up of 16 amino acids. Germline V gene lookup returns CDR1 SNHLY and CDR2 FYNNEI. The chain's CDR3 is CASSEGLAGASYEQYF. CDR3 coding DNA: TGTGCCAGCAGTGAAGGGCTAGCGGGAGCCTCCTACGAGCAGTACTTC.

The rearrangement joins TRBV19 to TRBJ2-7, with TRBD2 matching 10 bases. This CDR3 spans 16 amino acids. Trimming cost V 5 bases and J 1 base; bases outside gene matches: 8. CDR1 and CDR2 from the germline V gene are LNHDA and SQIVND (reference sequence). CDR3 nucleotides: TGTGCCAGTAGTCGGACTAGCGGACAAGGTTCCTACGAGCAGTACTTC. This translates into CASSRTSGQGSYEQYF.

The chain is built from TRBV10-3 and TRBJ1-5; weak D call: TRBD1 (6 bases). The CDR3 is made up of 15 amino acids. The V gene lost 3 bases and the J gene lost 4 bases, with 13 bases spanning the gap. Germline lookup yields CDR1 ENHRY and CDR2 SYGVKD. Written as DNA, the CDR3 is TGTGCCATCAGTGATGGGGGGGCGGGAAATCAGCCCCAGCATTTT. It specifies CAISDGGAGNQPQHF.

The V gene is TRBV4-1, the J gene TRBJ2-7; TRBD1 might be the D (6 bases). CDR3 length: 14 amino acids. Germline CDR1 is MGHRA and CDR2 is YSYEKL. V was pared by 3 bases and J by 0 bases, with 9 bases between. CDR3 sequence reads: CASSHPGASYEQYF. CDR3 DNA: TGCGCCAGCAGCCACCCAGGGGCCTCCTACGAGCAGTACTTC.

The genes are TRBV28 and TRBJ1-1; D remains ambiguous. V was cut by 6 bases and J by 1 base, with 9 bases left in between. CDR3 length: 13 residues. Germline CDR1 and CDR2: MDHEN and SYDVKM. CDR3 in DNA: TGTGCCAGCAGCCCGACTGCGAACACTGAAGCTTTCTTT. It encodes CASSPTANTEAFF.

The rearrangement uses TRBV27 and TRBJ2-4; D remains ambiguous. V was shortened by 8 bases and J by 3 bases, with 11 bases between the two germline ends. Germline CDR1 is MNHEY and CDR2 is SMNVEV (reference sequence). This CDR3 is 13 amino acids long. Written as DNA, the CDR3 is TGTGCCAGCGGGAATTCGGGCAAAAACATTCAGTACTTC. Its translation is CASGNSGKNIQYF.

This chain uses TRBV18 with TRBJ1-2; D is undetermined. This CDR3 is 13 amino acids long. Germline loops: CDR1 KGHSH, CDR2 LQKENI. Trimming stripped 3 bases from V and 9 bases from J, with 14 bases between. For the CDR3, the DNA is TGTGCCAGCTCACCCCAGAGGGCTGAGAGCTACACCTTC. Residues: CASSPQRAESYTF.

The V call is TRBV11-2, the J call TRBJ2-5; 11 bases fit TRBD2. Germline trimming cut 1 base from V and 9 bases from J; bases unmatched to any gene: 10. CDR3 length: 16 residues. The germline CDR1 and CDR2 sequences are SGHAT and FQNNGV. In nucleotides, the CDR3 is TGTGCCAGCAGCTTAGCGGGACTAGCGGCCTTACGGTCCCAGTACTTC. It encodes CASSLAGLAALRSQYF.